The clone carrying this TCR beta chain occurred many times. This record comes from a study of T-cell reconstitution after alpha-beta-depleted transplantation in children. Preparing the TCRbeta library involved the use of unique molecular identifiers. TCRdb analysed the PCR reads with MiXCR anew, one entry per CDR3 protein. In the table there are 300,000 to 400,000 distinct CDR3 sequences, less than 15% of which are singletons. The starting material was PBMCs, obtained from the stem cell graft. This clonotype originated in a human donor who donated a stem cell graft to a child with Fanconi anemia.

CDR3 residues: CASGGGTGYNEQFF. CDR3 nucleotide sequence: TGTGCCAGCGGAGGGGGGACAGGATACAATGAGCAGTTCTTC. The J gene is TRBJ2-1, the V gene TRBV2, with 8 bases lining up with TRBD1. CDR1 and CDR2 (germline): SNHLY, FYNNEI. The CDR3 covers 14 residues. Germline trimming cut 8 bases from V and 4 bases from J; bases unmatched to any gene: 7.